This TCR beta chain derives from a study of blood T cells in healthy people across ages. This clonotype was found a few times. The antigen remains unidentified. CDR1 is SQVTM, CDR2 ANQGSEA, per germline. V was clipped by 7 bases and J by 4 bases, with 7 bases between them. CDR3 length: 10 amino acids. Study conclusions and caveats: Researchers judged that diversity estimates from one million T cells fell short of true values.

The use of a sample-barcoded 5' primer and a J-beta primer mix characterized a second PCR of about 6 to 11 cycles. TCRdb recomputed calls from the 5' RACE reads with MiXCR, one row per CDR3 protein. This sample has under 2,000,000 distinct CDR3 sequences, with just under 50% found just once. The rearrangement joins TRBV29-1 to TRBJ2-5; no clear D gene. Source material: blood. The receptor was isolated from a woman in her thirties or forties in good health. As DNA, the CDR3 is TGCAGCGCGATGGGAGAGACCCAGTACTTC. It translates to CSAMGETQYF.